The clone carrying this T cell receptor beta chain was counted ten times or more. Its matching antigen is unknown. The entry originates in a study of T-cell reconstitution after alpha-beta-depleted transplantation in children. Unique molecular identifiers were incorporated during preparation of the TCRbeta library. Each CDR3 protein gets one entry after TCRdb re-called the PCR reads with MiXCR. The data hold over 400,000 distinct CDR3 sequences, with around two fifths observed a single time. V dropped 6 bases and J dropped 7; count of bases not matched to a gene: 17. This CDR3 contains 18 residues. General study points: From newly produced T cells came most of the T-cell counts and diversity one year after transplant. Reportedly, alpha-beta T cells present about two months post-transplant originated from several hundred expanded clones of graft origin.

This clonotype originated in a girl aged 2 to 10 with aplastic anemia, due to receive a stem cell transplant. Specimen: PBMCs, collected before TCRalphabeta/CD19-depleted stem cell transplant. The J gene is TRBJ1-4, the V gene TRBV12-3 or TRBV12-4; TRBD1 agrees at 10 bases. CDR3 residues: CASRRSPDRGLSGEKLFF. Written as DNA, the CDR3 is TGTGCCAGCAGGCGGTCCCCCGACAGGGGGCTGAGTGGTGAAAAACTGTTTTTT.